This T cell receptor (beta chain) was captured in a study of T cell responses to AZD1222 COVID-19 vaccine. The study, taken as a whole, reports: There were mostly white British donors and more females than males, and clonal diversity was possibly underestimated. An increase in Spike-specific TCR breadth and depth was observed after two AZD1222 doses. Spike-spanning, vaccine-associated CD4 TCRs were dominant at 160-218 and 743-854.

Clones were read by immunoSEQ multiplex PCR, and TCRdb kept only the in-frame ones, dropping some. The sample has more than 100,000 clones; about 90% are singletons. Only a few counts were recorded for this clone. Its antigen is undetermined. The CDR3 has 12 amino acids. With 6 bases removed from V and 10 bases from J, the gap between germline ends came to 13 bases. Germline V gives CDR1 LNHDA, CDR2 SQIVND (reference sequence). The J gene is TRBJ2-1, the V gene TRBV19, with D perhaps matching TRBD1 (6 bases). The sequences come from peripheral blood, collected on day 0 of AZD1222 vaccination. This clonotype was sampled from an adult in good health. The DNA of the CDR3 is TGTGCCAGTAGCCTGATTGGGGGCGAGCAGTTCTTC. Protein: CASSLIGGEQFF.